This T cell receptor (beta chain) was sequenced for a study of CD8+CD57+ T cells in acquired aplastic anemia. At the level of the study: Quantities of DNA derived from sorted CD4+ and CD8+ cells averaged approximately 3.5 ug. Points from the study as a whole: Between patients and controls, CD8+ Simpson's diversity did not vary significantly. Comparison of patients with controls identified 25 to 30 shared CD8+ CDR3 sequences.

The CDR3 covers 15 residues. Trimming left V 8 bases short and J 5 bases short, with 18 bases between. Germline V gives CDR1 WSHSY, CDR2 SAAADI. Using genomic DNA as the template, TCR beta VDJ and CDR3 profiling was carried out. MiXCR was run by TCRdb on the reads, yielding one entry per CDR3 protein. Of 180,000 or so distinct CDR3 sequences in the sample, around 48% were seen once. This clonotype was observed a few times. As yet, its antigen is unknown. Before being chosen for sequencing, patients had shown CD8+CD57+ cell expansion by flow cytometry. Severe acquired aplastic anemia was diagnosed in all patients.

The sequence came from a human donor with aplastic anemia. Input material: sorted CD4+, CD8+, or CD8+CD57+ T cells (not recorded which) from PBMCs. This chain joins TRBV10-2 and TRBJ2-2; perhaps TRBD2 as D (7 bases). The CDR3 is CASRGAGMITGELFF. CDR3 in DNA: TGCGCCAGCCGGGGGGCAGGGATGATAACCGGGGAGCTGTTTTTT.